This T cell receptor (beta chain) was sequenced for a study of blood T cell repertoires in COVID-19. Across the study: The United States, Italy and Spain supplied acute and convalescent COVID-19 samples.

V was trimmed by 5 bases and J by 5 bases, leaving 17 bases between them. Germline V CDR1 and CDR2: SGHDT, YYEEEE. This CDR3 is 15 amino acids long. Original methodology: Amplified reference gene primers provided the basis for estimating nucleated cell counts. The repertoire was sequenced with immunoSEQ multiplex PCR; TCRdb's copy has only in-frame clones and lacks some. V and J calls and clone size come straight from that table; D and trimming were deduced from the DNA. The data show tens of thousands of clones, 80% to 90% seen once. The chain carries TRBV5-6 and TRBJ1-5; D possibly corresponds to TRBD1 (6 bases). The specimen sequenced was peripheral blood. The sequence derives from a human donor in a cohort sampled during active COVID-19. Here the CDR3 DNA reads TGTGCCAGCAGTTGGGGCAGGGGACCGGATCAGCCCCAGCATTTT. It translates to CASSWGRGPDQPQHF.